The rows below give T cell receptor beta chains drawn from one sample of a study of blood T cell repertoires in COVID-19. Sequenced by immunoSEQ multiplex PCR; TCRdb stores in-frame clones only, minus some. The sample holds 56,000 or so clones, about nine tenths seen once. What was sequenced was peripheral blood. The receptors shown here come from a human donor in a cohort sampled during active COVID-19. Both conserved end residues are part of each CDR3.

v_gene: TRBV2
len: 14
j_gene: TRBJ1-4
CDR3aa: CASSDSPQNEKLFF

v_gene: TRBV5-1
len: 13
j_gene: TRBJ1-2
CDR3aa: CASSPRADYGYTF

v_gene: TRBV28
len: 14
j_gene: TRBJ2-7
CDR3aa: CASSPARATYEQYF

v_gene: TRBV24-1
len: 19
j_gene: TRBJ1-5
CDR3aa: CATSFPQLTGDGSNQPQHF

v_gene: TRBV11-2
len: 17
j_gene: TRBJ1-1
CDR3aa: CASSLSTGWRMNTEAFF

v_gene: TRBV11-2
len: 15
j_gene: TRBJ1-2
CDR3aa: CASSSRTGSLRGYTF

v_gene: TRBV3-1/TRBV3-2
len: 14
j_gene: TRBJ1-2
CDR3aa: CASSQGAGLSGYTF

v_gene: TRBV7-8
len: 16
j_gene: TRBJ1-3
CDR3aa: CASTKRTDPSGNTIYF

v_gene: TRBV10-3
len: 16
j_gene: TRBJ1-1
CDR3aa: CAISVRSTPSNTEAFF

v_gene: TRBV9
len: 15
j_gene: TRBJ2-7
CDR3aa: CASSVIGGGDGEQYF

v_gene: TRBV7-9
len: 16
j_gene: TRBJ2-5
CDR3aa: CASSPGLAGAQETQYF

v_gene: TRBV7-2
len: 12
j_gene: TRBJ2-7
CDR3aa: CASSFEVSEQYF

v_gene: TRBV2
len: 14
j_gene: TRBJ2-7
CDR3aa: CASKPGQVIGEQYF

v_gene: TRBV28
len: 15
j_gene: TRBJ2-5
CDR3aa: CASTTRGFPIGTQYF

v_gene: TRBV29-1
len: 14
j_gene: TRBJ2-3
CDR3aa: CSVEGRQGTDTQYF

v_gene: TRBV6-1
len: 14
j_gene: TRBJ1-4
CDR3aa: CASSDGGGGEKLFF

v_gene: TRBV28
len: 14
j_gene: TRBJ1-5
CDR3aa: CASIRRDSNQPQHF

v_gene: TRBV25-1
len: 13
j_gene: TRBJ2-5
CDR3aa: CASRPTGQASQYF

v_gene: TRBV29-1
len: 14
j_gene: TRBJ2-3
CDR3aa: CSSGQGDITDTQYF

v_gene: TRBV9
len: 15
j_gene: TRBJ1-5
CDR3aa: CASSPEGQGNQPQHF

v_gene: TRBV2
len: 16
j_gene: TRBJ2-3
CDR3aa: CASSSLGTGLTDTQYF

v_gene: TRBV5-1
len: 13
j_gene: TRBJ1-1
CDR3aa: CASSSQRDTEAFF

v_gene: TRBV7-3
len: 16
j_gene: TRBJ2-1
CDR3aa: CASSSGTSGGAREQFF

v_gene: TRBV7-2
len: 16
j_gene: TRBJ2-5
CDR3aa: CASSRLAGVRGETQYF

v_gene: TRBV4-1
len: 19
j_gene: TRBJ2-5
CDR3aa: CASSQPPGTSGGDQETQYF

v_gene: TRBV19
len: 13
j_gene: TRBJ1-5
CDR3aa: CASSGTGFQPQHF

v_gene: TRBV24-1
len: 16
j_gene: TRBJ2-1
CDR3aa: CATSDFGTGGFNEQFF

v_gene: TRBV2
len: 15
j_gene: TRBJ2-3
CDR3aa: CASRGLAGAPDTQYF

v_gene: TRBV19
len: 15
j_gene: TRBJ2-2
CDR3aa: CASSRQNHYTGELFF

v_gene: TRBV5-5
len: 14
j_gene: TRBJ2-7
CDR3aa: CASSFAGTTYEQYF